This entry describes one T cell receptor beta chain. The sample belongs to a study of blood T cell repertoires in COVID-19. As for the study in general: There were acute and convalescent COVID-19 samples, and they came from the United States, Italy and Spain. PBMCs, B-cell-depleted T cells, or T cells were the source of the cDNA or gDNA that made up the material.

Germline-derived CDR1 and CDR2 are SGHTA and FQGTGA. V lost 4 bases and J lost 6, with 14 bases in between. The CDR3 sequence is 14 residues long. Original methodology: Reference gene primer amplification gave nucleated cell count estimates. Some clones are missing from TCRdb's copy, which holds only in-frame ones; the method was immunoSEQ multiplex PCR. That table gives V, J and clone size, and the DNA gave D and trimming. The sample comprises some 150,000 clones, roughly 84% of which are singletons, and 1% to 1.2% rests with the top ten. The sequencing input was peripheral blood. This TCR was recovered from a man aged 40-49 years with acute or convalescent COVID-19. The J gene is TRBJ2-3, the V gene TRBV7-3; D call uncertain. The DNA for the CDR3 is TGTGCCAGCAGCTCCGGAATAGCTGCGGATACGCAGTATTTT. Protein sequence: CASSSGIAADTQYF.